The T cell receptor (beta chain) under discussion was sequenced for a study of CD8 T cells in Susac syndrome. Findings and caveats of the study: It was acknowledged in the study that the number of individuals who were included in its TCR sequencing and HLA analysis was relatively small.

Sequencing of TCR beta drew on CD8+ and CD4+ T cells from blood. CD8+ and CD4+ T cells were negatively isolated; TEMRA cells were FACS-enriched. RNA in amounts of roughly 0.5 to 1 ug was reverse transcribed with random hexamers. The TCR beta CDR3 was amplified by immunoSEQ multiplex PCR across 54 Vbeta, 13 Jbeta. TCRdb independently ran MiXCR on the immunoSEQ multiplex PCR reads; one entry per CDR3 protein. The table records some 150,000 distinct CDR3 sequences, nearly 97% of them present only once. This CDR3 is built from 15 residues. The V gene end was trimmed by 0 bases and the J gene end by 7 bases; junction bases not matched to a gene: 5. Germline V gene data show CDR1 as SGHAT and CDR2 as FQNNGV. About this clonotype: Antigen: not known.

This TCR derives from a human donor with multiple sclerosis. V and J are TRBV11-2 and TRBJ2-1; 8 bases fit TRBD1. Source material: CD8+ T cells from PBMCs. CDR3 amino acids: CASSLEQGAGNEQFF. Written as DNA, the CDR3 is TGTGCCAGCAGCTTAGAGCAGGGGGCAGGAAATGAGCAGTTCTTC.